Included here is one TCR beta chain sequence, with context. This record comes from a study of blood T cell repertoires in COVID-19. The protocol was immunoSEQ multiplex PCR, while the TCRdb copy is restricted to in-frame clones and leaves out a portion. In the table there are some 150,000 clones, 88% of which are singletons. Germline lookup yields CDR1 LNHDA and CDR2 SQIVND (reference sequence). V lost 7 bases to trimming and J lost 9 bases; unmatched junction nucleotides: 18. This CDR3 spans 18 amino acids. The source is a woman in her 30s with acute COVID-19. Sequenced sample: PBMCs or T cells enriched from blood (not recorded which). This sequence joins TRBV19 and TRBJ2-1, with 13 bases fitting TRBD2. The CDR3 loop reads CASIGVRTSGSTVGEQFF. CDR3 in DNA: TGTGCCAGTATTGGGGTCCGGACTAGCGGGAGTACCGTCGGTGAGCAGTTCTTC.